This T cell receptor (beta chain) was found in a study of blood T cell repertoires in COVID-19. The CDR3 is 15 residues long. Allocation to cohorts depended on clinical history reported by the participants. Per the original methods: Counts of nucleated cells, estimated from reference gene primer amplification, were obtained. Profiled with immunoSEQ multiplex PCR; TCRdb holds only in-frame clones, not every one. Clonal size and the V and J genes are those of that table, whereas D and trimming came from the DNA. This table has about 210,000 clones, around 88% appearing once. This receptor was identified in a woman aged 40 to 49 with acute COVID-19. Sequencing input: PBMCs or T cells enriched from blood (not recorded which). The rearrangement links TRBV21-1 to TRBJ1-1; the listed D gene, TRBD1, was not tested against the DNA. TRBV21-1 is reported as a pseudogene. The CDR3 nucleotides are TGTGCCAGCATCGCAGTCACAGGGGTGAACACTGAAGCTTTCTTT. It is translated as CASIAVTGVNTEAFF.